This T cell receptor (beta chain) originates from a study of blood T cell repertoires in COVID-19. Looking at the study overall: Samples representing acute and convalescent COVID-19 were sourced from the United States, Italy and Spain. PBMCs, B-cell-depleted T cells, or T cells provided the cDNA or gDNA that made up the material.

In the study's own analysis: Estimates of nucleated cell counts were drawn from the amplification of reference gene primers. Assay used: immunoSEQ multiplex PCR; TCRdb lists only in-frame clones, some missing. Clone size and the V and J calls come from that table; the DNA yielded D and trimming. The repertoire holds 150,000 to 190,000 clones, with approximately 80% as singletons. This TCR came from a woman in her fifties or sixties with acute or convalescent COVID-19. Sequencing input: peripheral blood.

This CDR3 is CASSSSGGGETQYF. Here the CDR3 DNA reads TGTGCCAGCAGTTCTAGCGGGGGCGGGGAGACCCAGTACTTC. This rearrangement joins TRBV27 to TRBJ2-5; 10 bases line up with TRBD2. Per the germline V gene, CDR1 is MNHEY and CDR2 is SMNVEV (reference sequence). The CDR3 length is 14 residues. After removal of 4 bases from V and 5 bases from J, the junction contained 4 bases not matched to a gene.